The next 32 T cell receptor beta chains were all read from a single sample in a study of cytomegalovirus exposure and HLA in healthy donors. Profiling relied on immunoSEQ multiplex PCR, and the TCRdb table lists in-frame clones only, not all of them. The table lists a few hundred thousand clones, about nine tenths of them singletons. The sequenced sample consisted of PBMCs. The receptor set was obtained from a woman aged 18 to 35 in good health and CMV-seronegative.

This chain uses TRBV5-4 with TRBJ2-1, with D hard to call. The CDR3 consists of 13 residues. Trimming left V 4 bases short and J 7 bases short, with 12 bases between. Germline CDR1 and CDR2: SGHNT and YYREEE (reference sequence). The CDR3 spells CASSLVTGNEQFF. The CDR3 DNA sequence: TGTGCCAGCAGCCTGGTGACGGGTAATGAGCAGTTCTTC.

The V call is TRBV10-3, the J call TRBJ1-5; TRBD1 matches 9 bases. Per the germline V gene, CDR1 is ENHRY and CDR2 is SYGVKD. The CDR3 runs 15 residues. The V segment lost 6 bases and the J segment 7 bases; nucleotides outside the gene matches: 10. The DNA of the CDR3 is TGTGCCATCAGCGGGGACAGGGCCCAAGGGCAGCCCCAGCATTTT. Amino acid sequence: CAISGDRAQGQPQHF.

The chain is built from TRBV9 and TRBJ2-3; D possibly corresponds to TRBD1 (5 bases). The CDR3 loop spans 14 amino acids. V lost 0 bases and J lost 4, with 9 bases in between. The germline gives CDR1 SGDLS, CDR2 YYNGEE. The CDR3 DNA follows: TGTGCCAGCAGCGTAGCAGGGTATGCAGATACGCAGTATTTT. Translation: CASSVAGYADTQYF.

The chain couples TRBV6-5 to TRBJ1-1; D might be TRBD1 (6 bases). V was pared by 3 bases and J by 1 base, with 9 bases between. This CDR3 comprises 14 residues. CDR1 and CDR2 from the germline V gene are MNHEY and SVGAGI. CDR3 sequence reads: CASSYDRRNTEAFF. For the CDR3, the DNA is TGTGCCAGCAGTTATGACAGGAGGAACACTGAAGCTTTCTTT.

This chain connects TRBV9 to TRBJ2-7; maybe TRBD2 (6 bases). Germline CDR1 SGDLS, CDR2 YYNGEE. V shed 0 bases and J shed 2 bases, with 12 bases lying between them. The CDR3 covers 15 residues. CDR3: CASSVVAEGTYEQYF. CDR3 sequence (DNA): TGTGCCAGCAGCGTAGTAGCGGAGGGAACCTACGAGCAGTACTTC.

The chain has TRBV5-1 and TRBJ1-2; 7 bases agree with TRBD1. V was pared by 4 bases and J by 5 bases, with 8 bases of the junction left unmatched. CDR1 and CDR2 (germline): SGHRS, YFSETQ. The CDR3 contains 14 residues. The CDR3 spells CASSPDGTAYGYTF. Here the CDR3 DNA reads TGCGCCAGCAGCCCTGACGGGACAGCTTATGGCTACACCTTC. The variable domain in full, with the rest retrieved from reference TRBV5-1 and TRBJ1-2, is KAGVTQTPRYLIKTRGQQVTLSCSPISGHRSVSWYQQTPGQGLQFLFEYFSETQRNKGNFPGRFSGRQFSNSRSEMNVSTLELGDSALYLCASSPDGTAYGYTFGSGTRLTVV.

This clone has more than one count but fewer than ten. V and J are TRBV4-3 and TRBJ1-2, with D perhaps matching TRBD1 (6 bases). The germline gives CDR1 LGHNA, CDR2 YSLEER. The V end lost 1 base, the J end lost 1 base, and 10 bases lay between the germline ends. The CDR3 length is 15 residues. CDR3: CASSQGSGVNYGYTF. For the CDR3, the DNA is TGCGCCAGCAGCCAAGGTTCAGGGGTTAACTATGGCTACACCTTC.

The rearrangement joins TRBV5-1 to TRBJ2-5, with 9 bases matching TRBD1. CDR3 length equals 15 residues. V dropped 3 bases and J dropped 0; count of bases not matched to a gene: 3. Germline CDR1 and CDR2: SGHRS and YFSETQ. CDR3: CASSWGQGYQETQYF. The CDR3 DNA follows: TGCGCCAGCAGCTGGGGACAGGGATACCAAGAGACCCAGTACTTC.

V usage is TRBV7-8 and J usage is TRBJ2-1; the match to TRBD2 covers 8 bases. Per germline, CDR1 SGHVS and CDR2 FQNEAQ. With 1 base clipped from V and 7 bases from J, the junction kept 9 bases outside the gene matches. This CDR3 contains 16 residues. DNA of the CDR3: TGTGCCAGCAGCTTAGTTCCAGCGGGAGTGGGGAATGAGCAGTTCTTC. This gives the protein CASSLVPAGVGNEQFF.

This clone has a handful of counts. The chain uses TRBV18 and TRBJ2-7, with 9 bases aligning to TRBD2. CDR1 KGHSH and CDR2 LQKENI come from the germline V gene. Trimming removed 0 bases from V and 6 bases from J; junction bases left unmatched: 3. The CDR3 sequence is 14 residues long. CDR3 coding DNA: TGTGCCAGCTCACCACCGGCACTAGCGGGCGAGCAGTACTTC. Translating gives CASSPPALAGEQYF.

The chain employs TRBV28 and TRBJ1-5; no firm D call. Trimming stripped 8 bases from V and 5 bases from J, with 10 bases between. This CDR3 comprises 12 residues. Germline V gene sequence: CDR1 MDHEN, CDR2 SYDVKM. The CDR3 DNA is TGTGCCAGCTTTACCTCAGATCAGCCCCAGCATTTT. Its protein product is CASFTSDQPQHF.

The chain uses TRBV5-1 and TRBJ1-2, with a possible D match to TRBD1 (6 bases). Germline loops: CDR1 SGHRS, CDR2 YFSETQ. The CDR3 loop spans 12 amino acids. Trimming cost V 7 bases and J 8 bases, with 15 bases left between them. The CDR3 DNA reads as TGCGCCAGCGGCCAGGGGATCGGGGGCTACACCTTC. It codes for CASGQGIGGYTF. Looking up the rest from reference TRBV5-1 and TRBJ1-2 gives the full variable domain: KAGVTQTPRYLIKTRGQQVTLSCSPISGHRSVSWYQQTPGQGLQFLFEYFSETQRNKGNFPGRFSGRQFSNSRSEMNVSTLELGDSALYLCASGQGIGGYTFGSGTRLTVV.

The chain uses TRBV10-3 and TRBJ1-4; D is uncertain. The CDR3 is 13 amino acids. CDR1 is ENHRY, CDR2 SYGVKD, per germline. Trimming took 10 bases from V and 4 from J, leaving 13 bases between them. As DNA, the CDR3 is TGTGCCACCCGAACTCAGGTTAATGAAAAACTGTTTTTT. Protein: CATRTQVNEKLFF.

The chain combines TRBV4-2 with TRBJ2-3; the match to TRBD1 covers 7 bases. This CDR3 is built from 17 residues. CDR1 is LGHNA, CDR2 YNFKEQ, per germline. J was trimmed by 1 base and V by 1 base; bases with no gene match: 8. The CDR3 DNA reads as TGTGCCAGCAGCCAAGCCGACTACAGGGGAGGCACAGATACGCAGTATTTT. Translation: CASSQADYRGGTDTQYF.

This chain links TRBV11-2 with TRBJ2-1, with 13 bases that match TRBD2. Germline V lookup: CDR1 SGHAT, CDR2 FQNNGV. This CDR3 contains 16 residues. After removal of 4 bases from V and 8 bases from J, the junction contained 8 bases not matched to a gene. CDR3 in amino acids: CASSSTPGLAGDEQFF. As DNA, the CDR3 is TGTGCCAGCAGCTCAACTCCCGGACTAGCGGGAGATGAGCAGTTCTTC. The variable domain in full, with the rest retrieved from reference TRBV11-2 and TRBJ2-1, is EAGVAQSPRYKIIEKRQSVAFWCNPISGHATLYWYQQILGQGPKLLIQFQNNGVVDDSQLPKDRFSAERLKGVDSTLKIQPAKLEDSAVYLCASSSTPGLAGDEQFFGPGTRLTVL.

V is TRBV5-1 and J is TRBJ2-5, with unresolved D. This CDR3 contains 11 residues. CDR1 and CDR2 from the germline V gene are SGHRS and YFSETQ. V was shortened by 5 bases and J by 2 bases, with 4 bases between the two germline ends. The chain's CDR3 is CASRIQETQYF. CDR3 in DNA: TGCGCCAGCAGAATACAAGAGACCCAGTACTTC.

The chain has TRBV6-6 and TRBJ2-7; D perhaps matches TRBD2 (5 bases). Deletions cut 3 bases from V and 6 bases from J, with 15 bases between. Germline CDR1 and CDR2: MNHNY and SVGAGI (reference sequence). The CDR3 totals 14 residues. The CDR3 DNA reads TGTGCCAGCAGTTATTGGGAGCGCGAGGGCGAGCAGTACTTC. Translated, it gives CASSYWEREGEQYF.

Concerning this clone itself: The same CDR3 arises from other DNA sequences in this sample as well. The chain uses TRBV19 and TRBJ1-5; 7 nucleotides line up with TRBD1. Germline V CDR1 and CDR2: LNHDA, SQIVND (reference sequence). The CDR3 extends over 14 amino acids. Trimming at V came to 5 bases and at J to 3 bases, leaving 4 bases not matched to a gene. The CDR3 here is CASSSTGSNQPQHF. CDR3 in DNA: TGTGCCAGTAGTTCGACAGGGTCCAATCAGCCCCAGCATTTT.

V and J are TRBV2 and TRBJ1-1; no firm D call. The germline V gene has CDR1 SNHLY and CDR2 FYNNEI. V lost 8 bases and J lost 5, with 18 bases in between. The CDR3 is made up of 14 amino acids. The CDR3 sequence: CASLRVVQKTEAFF. For the CDR3, the DNA is TGTGCCAGCCTACGGGTAGTGCAGAAAACTGAAGCTTTCTTT.

CDR3 DNA: TGTGCCAGCAGGACAGGGGGCATAGAGACCCAGTACTTC. Its protein is CASRTGGIETQYF. The chain links TRBV28 to TRBJ2-5, with 10 positions matching TRBD1. Germline CDR1 and CDR2: MDHEN and SYDVKM. Trimming cost V 6 bases and J 4 bases; bases outside gene matches: 2. The CDR3 sequence is 13 residues long.

The chain couples TRBV10-3 to TRBJ2-3; TRBD2 matches at 9 bases. The CDR3 has 14 residues. Germline loops: CDR1 ENHRY, CDR2 SYGVKD. V was pared by 11 bases and J by 4 bases, with 10 bases of the junction left unmatched. CDR3 in amino acids: CASRTAGGPDTQYF. CDR3 nucleotide sequence: TGTGCCTCACGGACAGCGGGAGGCCCAGATACGCAGTATTTT.

The gene calls are TRBV11-3 and TRBJ2-2; 12 nucleotides line up with TRBD2. The germline V gene has CDR1 SGHNT and CDR2 YENEEA. V lost 3 bases and J lost 6; bases outside the gene matches: 8. The CDR3 extends over 17 amino acids. CDR3 residues: CASSLTTSGRRAGELFF. For the CDR3, the DNA is TGTGCCAGCAGCTTGACAACTAGCGGGAGGCGCGCCGGGGAGCTGTTTTTT.

The gene calls are TRBV2 and TRBJ1-2; unclear D gene. CDR3 length: 13 residues. Trimming left V 7 bases short and J 7 bases short, with 16 bases between. Germline V gene data show CDR1 as SNHLY and CDR2 as FYNNEI. CDR3 loop: CASTREGILGYTF. The DNA for the CDR3 is TGTGCCAGCACCCGGGAAGGAATCCTTGGCTACACCTTC.

The chain uses TRBV28 and TRBJ2-2; tentatively, D is TRBD2 (6 bases). Deletions cut 3 bases from V and 3 bases from J, with 14 bases between. The CDR3 length is 16 residues. CDR1 MDHEN and CDR2 SYDVKM come from the germline V gene. The CDR3: CASSFVGGSDTGELFF. In DNA, the CDR3 is TGTGCCAGCAGTTTTGTAGGAGGGTCCGACACCGGGGAGCTGTTTTTT.

V is TRBV7-2 and J is TRBJ2-5; TRBD2 matches 12 bases. The V and J ends lost 6 bases and 4 bases, in that order; junction bases with no gene match: 9. CDR3 length: 16 amino acids. Germline V gene sequence: CDR1 SGHTA, CDR2 FQGNSA. CDR3 in DNA: TGTGCCAGCAGGAGACTAGCGGGAGAGGCTGGAGAGACCCAGTACTTC. Translation: CASRRLAGEAGETQYF.

V usage is TRBV29-1 and J usage is TRBJ2-2; unclear D gene. Germline V gives CDR1 SQVTM, CDR2 ANQGSEA. This CDR3 has 14 amino acids. V was shortened by 5 bases and J by 2 bases, with 12 bases between the two germline ends. The CDR3 sequence is CSVLRAANTGELFF. The CDR3 nucleotides are TGCAGCGTTTTACGCGCCGCAAACACCGGGGAGCTGTTTTTT.

V is TRBV5-1 and J is TRBJ2-1; weak D call: TRBD2 (6 bases). Deletions cut 3 bases from V and 1 base from J, with 11 bases between. The CDR3 runs to 15 residues. Germline V lookup: CDR1 SGHRS, CDR2 YFSETQ. For the CDR3, the DNA is TGCGCCAGCAGCTCCAAAGGGAGGTCCTACAATGAGCAGTTCTTC. As protein: CASSSKGRSYNEQFF. The full variable domain, in which reference TRBV5-1 and TRBJ2-1 provide the parts outside the CDR3, is KAGVTQTPRYLIKTRGQQVTLSCSPISGHRSVSWYQQTPGQGLQFLFEYFSETQRNKGNFPGRFSGRQFSNSRSEMNVSTLELGDSALYLCASSSKGRSYNEQFFGPGTRLTVL.

The rearrangement links TRBV9 to TRBJ1-2; 9 bases match TRBD1. CDR3 size: 16 residues. J was trimmed by 6 bases and V by 0 bases; bases with no gene match: 9. Germline-derived CDR1 and CDR2 are SGDLS and YYNGEE. CDR3 loop: CASSVGVIGQGNGYTF. The CDR3 coding sequence is TGTGCCAGCAGCGTAGGTGTGATTGGACAGGGGAATGGCTACACCTTC.

This chain links TRBV7-2 with TRBJ1-2; D possibly corresponds to TRBD1 (5 bases). The V end lost 1 base, the J end lost 5 bases, and 11 bases lay between the germline ends. The germline V gene has CDR1 SGHTA and CDR2 FQGNSA. The CDR3 consists of 14 residues. CDR3 sequence reads: CASSLEGGGYGYTF. In DNA, the CDR3 is TGTGCCAGCAGCTTAGAAGGCGGGGGTTATGGCTACACCTTC.

V usage is TRBV6-5 and J usage is TRBJ2-7; TRBD2 aligns across 10 bases. The germline V gene encodes CDR1 MNHEY and CDR2 SVGAGI. This CDR3 is 14 amino acids long. The trim removed 7 bases at V and 1 base at J, leaving 4 bases unmatched. This CDR3 is CASKASGSSYEQYF. CDR3 nucleotide sequence: TGTGCCAGCAAGGCTAGCGGGAGTTCCTACGAGCAGTACTTC.

Note on this clone: Other DNA sequences from this sample encode an identical CDR3 as well. The J gene is TRBJ2-7, the V gene TRBV18; TRBD2 matches at 11 bases. Looked up from germline, CDR1 is KGHSH and CDR2 is LQKENI. The junction had 2 bases not matched to a gene; V was cut back by 3 bases and J by 1 base. The CDR3 consists of 15 residues. DNA for the CDR3: TGTGCCAGCTCACCGCGGACTAGCGGGTCCTACGAGCAGTACTTC. Encoded protein: CASSPRTSGSYEQYF.

The chain employs TRBV27 and TRBJ2-7; 7 bases map to TRBD1. The V and J ends lost 4 bases and 0 bases, in that order; junction bases with no gene match: 6. Germline V gene lookup returns CDR1 MNHEY and CDR2 SMNVEV (reference sequence). This CDR3 comprises 15 residues. The chain's CDR3 is CASSSPGQASYEQYF. The CDR3 region has the DNA TGTGCCAGCAGTTCCCCCGGACAGGCCTCCTACGAGCAGTACTTC.